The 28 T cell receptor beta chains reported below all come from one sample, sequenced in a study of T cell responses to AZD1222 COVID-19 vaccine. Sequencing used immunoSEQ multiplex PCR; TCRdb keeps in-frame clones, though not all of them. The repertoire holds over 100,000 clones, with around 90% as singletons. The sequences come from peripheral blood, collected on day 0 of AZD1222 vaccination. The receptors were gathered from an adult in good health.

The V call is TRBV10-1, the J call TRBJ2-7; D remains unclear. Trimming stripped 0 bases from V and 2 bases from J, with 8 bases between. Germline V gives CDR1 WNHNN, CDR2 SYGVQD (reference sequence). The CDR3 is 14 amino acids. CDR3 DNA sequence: TGCGCCAGCAGTGAGTCGAGGCAGACCTACGAGCAGTACTTC. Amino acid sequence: CASSESRQTYEQYF.

CDR3 protein: CASSLLRGNTEAFF. DNA for the CDR3: TGTGCCAGCAGCCTCCTTAGGGGGAACACTGAAGCTTTCTTT. The chain recombines TRBV7-8 with TRBJ1-1; tentatively, D is TRBD1 (5 bases). This CDR3 has 14 amino acids. Per the germline V gene, CDR1 is SGHVS and CDR2 is FQNEAQ. V dropped 5 bases and J dropped 1 base, with 11 bases sitting between them.

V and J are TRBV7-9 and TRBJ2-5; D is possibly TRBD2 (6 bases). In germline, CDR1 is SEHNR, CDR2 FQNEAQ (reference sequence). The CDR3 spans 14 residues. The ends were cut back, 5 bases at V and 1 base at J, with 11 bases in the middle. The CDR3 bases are TGTGCCAGCAGCCCCTGGAGGGGCCAAGAGACCCAGTACTTC. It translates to CASSPWRGQETQYF. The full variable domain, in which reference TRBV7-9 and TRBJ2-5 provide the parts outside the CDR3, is DTGVSQNPRHKITKRGQNVTFRCDPISEHNRLYWYRQTLGQGPEFLTYFQNEAQLEKSRLLSDRFSAERPKGSFSTLEIQRTEQGDSAMYLCASSPWRGQETQYFGPGTRLLVL.

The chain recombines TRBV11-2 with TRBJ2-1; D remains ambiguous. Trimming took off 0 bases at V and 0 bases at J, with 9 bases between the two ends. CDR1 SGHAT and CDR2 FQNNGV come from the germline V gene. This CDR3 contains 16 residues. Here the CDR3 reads CASSLDNRFSYNEQFF. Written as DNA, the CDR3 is TGTGCCAGCAGCTTAGATAATAGGTTCTCCTACAATGAGCAGTTCTTC.

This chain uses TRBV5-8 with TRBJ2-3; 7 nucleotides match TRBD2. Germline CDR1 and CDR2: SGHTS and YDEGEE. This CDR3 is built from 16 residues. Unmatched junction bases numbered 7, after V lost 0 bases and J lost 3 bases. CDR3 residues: CASSLGLAVRTDTQYF. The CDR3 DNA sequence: TGTGCCAGCAGCTTGGGGCTAGCGGTGAGGACAGATACGCAGTATTTT.

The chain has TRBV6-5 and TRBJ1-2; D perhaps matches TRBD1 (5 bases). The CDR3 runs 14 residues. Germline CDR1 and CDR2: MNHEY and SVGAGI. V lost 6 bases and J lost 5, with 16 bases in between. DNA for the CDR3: TGTGCCAGCAGGAGACAGAGGGCCGCTTATGGCTACACCTTC. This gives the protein CASRRQRAAYGYTF.

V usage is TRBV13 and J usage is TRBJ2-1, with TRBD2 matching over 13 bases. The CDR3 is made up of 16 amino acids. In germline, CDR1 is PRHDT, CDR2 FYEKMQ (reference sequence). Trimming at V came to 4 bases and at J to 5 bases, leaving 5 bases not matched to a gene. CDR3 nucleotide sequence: TGTGCCAGCAGCTGGGGACTAGCGGGGAAAAACAATGAGCAGTTCTTC. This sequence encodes CASSWGLAGKNNEQFF.

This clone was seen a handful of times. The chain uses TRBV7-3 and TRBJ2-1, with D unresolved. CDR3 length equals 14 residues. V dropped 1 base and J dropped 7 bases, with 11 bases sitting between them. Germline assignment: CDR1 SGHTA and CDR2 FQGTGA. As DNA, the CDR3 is TGTGCCAGCAGCTTAAGTGAGGTAGTGAATGAGCAGTTCTTC. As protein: CASSLSEVVNEQFF.

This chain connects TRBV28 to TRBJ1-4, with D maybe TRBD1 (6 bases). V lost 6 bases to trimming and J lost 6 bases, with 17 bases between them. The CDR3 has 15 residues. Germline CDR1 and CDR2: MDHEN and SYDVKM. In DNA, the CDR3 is TGTGCCAGCAGCCCTCGGGGGGCGTTTGATGAAAAACTGTTTTTT. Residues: CASSPRGAFDEKLFF.

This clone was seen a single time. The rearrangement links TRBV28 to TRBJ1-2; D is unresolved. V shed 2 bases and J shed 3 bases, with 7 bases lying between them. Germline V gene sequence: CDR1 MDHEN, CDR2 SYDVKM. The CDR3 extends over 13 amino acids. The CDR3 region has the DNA TGTGCCAGCAGTTTAAAGGATTACTATGGCTACACCTTC. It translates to CASSLKDYYGYTF.

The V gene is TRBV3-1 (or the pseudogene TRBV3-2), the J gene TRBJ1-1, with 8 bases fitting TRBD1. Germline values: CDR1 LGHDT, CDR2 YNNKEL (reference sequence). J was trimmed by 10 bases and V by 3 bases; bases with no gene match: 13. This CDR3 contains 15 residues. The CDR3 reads CASSQEGQGVSGAFF. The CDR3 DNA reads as TGTGCCAGCAGCCAGGAAGGACAGGGTGTTTCCGGAGCTTTCTTT.

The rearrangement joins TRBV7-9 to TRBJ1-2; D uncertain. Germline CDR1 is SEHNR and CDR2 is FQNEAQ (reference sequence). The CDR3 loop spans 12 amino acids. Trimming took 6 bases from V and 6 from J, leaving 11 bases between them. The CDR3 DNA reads TGTGCCAGCAGTTCCTACACGGATGGCTACACCTTC. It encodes CASSSYTDGYTF.

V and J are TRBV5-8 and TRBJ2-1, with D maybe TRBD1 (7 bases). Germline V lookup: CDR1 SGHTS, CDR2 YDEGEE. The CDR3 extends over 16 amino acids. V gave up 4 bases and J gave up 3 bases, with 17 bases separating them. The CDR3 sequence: CASSGYPGGIYNEQFF. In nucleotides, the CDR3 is TGTGCCAGCAGCGGATATCCAGGGGGGATCTACAATGAGCAGTTCTTC.

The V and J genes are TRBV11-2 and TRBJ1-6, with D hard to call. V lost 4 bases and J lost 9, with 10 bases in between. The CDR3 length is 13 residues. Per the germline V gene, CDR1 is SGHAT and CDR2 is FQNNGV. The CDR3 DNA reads TGTGCCAGCAGCTCACCCGGGTTTTCACCCCTCCACTTT. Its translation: CASSSPGFSPLHF. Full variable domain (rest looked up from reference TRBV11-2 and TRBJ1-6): EAGVAQSPRYKIIEKRQSVAFWCNPISGHATLYWYQQILGQGPKLLIQFQNNGVVDDSQLPKDRFSAERLKGVDSTLKIQPAKLEDSAVYLCASSSPGFSPLHFGNGTRLTVT.

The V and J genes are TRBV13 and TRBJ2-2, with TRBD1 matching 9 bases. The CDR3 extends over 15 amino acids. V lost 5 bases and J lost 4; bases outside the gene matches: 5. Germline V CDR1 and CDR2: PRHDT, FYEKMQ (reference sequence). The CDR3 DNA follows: TGTGCCAGCAGCCACGGACAGGGGTCCACCGGGGAGCTGTTTTTT. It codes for CASSHGQGSTGELFF.

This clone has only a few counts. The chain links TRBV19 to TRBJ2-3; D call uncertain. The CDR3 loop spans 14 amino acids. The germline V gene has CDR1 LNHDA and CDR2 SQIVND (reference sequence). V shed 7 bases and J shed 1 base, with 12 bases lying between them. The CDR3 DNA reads TGTGCCAGTACGTCCCCGTTCGGCACAGATACGCAGTATTTT. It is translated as CASTSPFGTDTQYF. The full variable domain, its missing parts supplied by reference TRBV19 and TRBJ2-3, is DGGITQSPKYLFRKEGQNVTLSCEQNLNHDAMYWYRQDPGQGLRLIYYSQIVNDFQKGDIAEGYSVSREKKESFPLTVTSAQKNPTAFYLCASTSPFGTDTQYFGPGTRLTVL.

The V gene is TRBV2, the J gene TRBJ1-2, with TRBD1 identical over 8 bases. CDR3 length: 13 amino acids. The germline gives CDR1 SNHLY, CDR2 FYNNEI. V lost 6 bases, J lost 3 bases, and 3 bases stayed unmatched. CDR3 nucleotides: TGTGCCAGCAGCGCAGGGGGCGACTATGGCTACACCTTC. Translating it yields CASSAGGDYGYTF.

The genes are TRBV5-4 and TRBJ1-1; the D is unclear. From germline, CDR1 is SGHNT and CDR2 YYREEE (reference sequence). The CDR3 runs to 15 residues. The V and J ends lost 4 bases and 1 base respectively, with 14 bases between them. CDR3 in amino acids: CASSVRGRGNTEAFF. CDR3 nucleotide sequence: TGTGCCAGCAGCGTGCGAGGGCGGGGGAACACTGAAGCTTTCTTT. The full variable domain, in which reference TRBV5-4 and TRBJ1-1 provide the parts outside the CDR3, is ETGVTQSPTHLIKTRGQQVTLRCSSQSGHNTVSWYQQALGQGPQFIFQYYREEENGRGNFPPRFSGLQFPNYSSELNVNALELDDSALYLCASSVRGRGNTEAFFGQGTRLTVV.

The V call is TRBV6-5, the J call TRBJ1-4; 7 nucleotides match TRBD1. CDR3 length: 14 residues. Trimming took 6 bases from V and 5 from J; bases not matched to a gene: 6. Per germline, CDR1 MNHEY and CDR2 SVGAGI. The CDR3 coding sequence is TGTGCCAGCAGAGTCTTACAGGGGAATGAAAAACTGTTTTTT. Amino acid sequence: CASRVLQGNEKLFF.

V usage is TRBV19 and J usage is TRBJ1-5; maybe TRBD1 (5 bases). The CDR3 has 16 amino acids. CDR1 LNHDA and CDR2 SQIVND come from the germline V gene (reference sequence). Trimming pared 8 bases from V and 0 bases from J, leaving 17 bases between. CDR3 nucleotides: TGTGCCAGTGTAGACAGCACCTTCTATAGCAATCAGCCCCAGCATTTT. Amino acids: CASVDSTFYSNQPQHF.

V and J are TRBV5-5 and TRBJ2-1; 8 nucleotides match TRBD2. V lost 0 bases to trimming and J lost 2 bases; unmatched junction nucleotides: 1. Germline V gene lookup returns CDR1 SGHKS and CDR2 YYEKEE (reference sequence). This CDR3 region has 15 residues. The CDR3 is CASSLGGGPYNEQFF. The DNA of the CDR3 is TGTGCCAGCAGCTTGGGCGGGGGGCCCTACAATGAGCAGTTCTTC.

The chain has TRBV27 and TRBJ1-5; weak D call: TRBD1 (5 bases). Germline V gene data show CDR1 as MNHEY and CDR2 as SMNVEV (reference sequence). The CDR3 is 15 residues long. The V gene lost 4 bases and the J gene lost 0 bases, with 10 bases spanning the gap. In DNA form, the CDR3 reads TGTGCCAGCAGTTCGGGACGGTATAGCAATCAGCCCCAGCATTTT. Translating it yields CASSSGRYSNQPQHF.

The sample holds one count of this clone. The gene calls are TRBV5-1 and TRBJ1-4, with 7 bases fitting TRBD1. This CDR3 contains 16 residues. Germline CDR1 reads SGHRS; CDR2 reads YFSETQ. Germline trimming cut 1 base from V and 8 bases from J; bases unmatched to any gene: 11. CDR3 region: CASSLPSDRAGEKLFF. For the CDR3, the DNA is TGCGCCAGCAGCTTGCCCAGCGACAGGGCGGGCGAAAAACTGTTTTTT.

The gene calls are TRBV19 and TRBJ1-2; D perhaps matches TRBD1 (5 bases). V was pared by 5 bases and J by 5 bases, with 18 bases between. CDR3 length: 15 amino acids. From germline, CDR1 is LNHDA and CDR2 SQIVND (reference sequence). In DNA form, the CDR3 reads TGTGCCAGTAGTCCCCGGGACGGAACTGCTTATGGCTACACCTTC. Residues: CASSPRDGTAYGYTF. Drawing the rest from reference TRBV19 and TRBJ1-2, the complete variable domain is DGGITQSPKYLFRKEGQNVTLSCEQNLNHDAMYWYRQDPGQGLRLIYYSQIVNDFQKGDIAEGYSVSREKKESFPLTVTSAQKNPTAFYLCASSPRDGTAYGYTFGSGTRLTVV.

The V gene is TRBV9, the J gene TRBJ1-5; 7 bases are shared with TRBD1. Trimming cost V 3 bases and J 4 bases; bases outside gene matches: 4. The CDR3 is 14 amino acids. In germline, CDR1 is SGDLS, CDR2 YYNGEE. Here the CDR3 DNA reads TGTGCCAGCAGCGGACAGGGAATTAATCAGCCCCAGCATTTT. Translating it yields CASSGQGINQPQHF.

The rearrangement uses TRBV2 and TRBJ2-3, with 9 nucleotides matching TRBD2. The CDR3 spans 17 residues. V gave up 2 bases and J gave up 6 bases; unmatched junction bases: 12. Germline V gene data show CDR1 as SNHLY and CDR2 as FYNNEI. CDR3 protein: CASSERPAGGIQDTQYF. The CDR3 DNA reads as TGTGCCAGCAGTGAAAGACCTGCGGGGGGGATACAGGATACGCAGTATTTT.

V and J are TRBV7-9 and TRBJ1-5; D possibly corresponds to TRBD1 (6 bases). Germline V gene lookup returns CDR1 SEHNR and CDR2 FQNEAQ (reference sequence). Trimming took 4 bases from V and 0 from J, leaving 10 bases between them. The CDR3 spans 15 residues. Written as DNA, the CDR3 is TGTGCCAGCAGCTCACAGGGAGTTAGCAATCAGCCCCAGCATTTT. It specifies CASSSQGVSNQPQHF.

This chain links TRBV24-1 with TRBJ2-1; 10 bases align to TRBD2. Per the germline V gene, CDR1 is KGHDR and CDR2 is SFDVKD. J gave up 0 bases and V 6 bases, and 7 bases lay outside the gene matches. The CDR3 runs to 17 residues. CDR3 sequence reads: CATSRGLAGVSYNEQFF. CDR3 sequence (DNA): TGTGCCACCAGTCGGGGGCTAGCGGGAGTCTCCTACAATGAGCAGTTCTTC.